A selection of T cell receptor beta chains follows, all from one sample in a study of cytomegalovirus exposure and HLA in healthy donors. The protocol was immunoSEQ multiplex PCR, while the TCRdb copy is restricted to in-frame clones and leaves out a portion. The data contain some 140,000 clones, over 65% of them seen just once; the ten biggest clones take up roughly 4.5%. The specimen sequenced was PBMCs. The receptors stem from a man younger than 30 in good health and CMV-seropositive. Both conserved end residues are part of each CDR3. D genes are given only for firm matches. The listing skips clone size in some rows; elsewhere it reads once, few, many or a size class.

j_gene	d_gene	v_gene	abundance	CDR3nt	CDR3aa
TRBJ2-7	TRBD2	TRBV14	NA	TGTGCCAGCAGCCAACCGGGGGGGAGGTACGAGCAGTACTTC	CASSQPGGRYEQYF
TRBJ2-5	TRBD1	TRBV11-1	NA	TGTGCCAGCAGTTTCGGGACAGGGGAAGAGACCCAGTACTTC	CASSFGTGEETQYF
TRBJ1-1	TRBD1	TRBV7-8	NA	TGTGCCAGCAGCGCGGACAGGGGGTACACTGAAGCTTTCTTT	CASSADRGYTEAFF
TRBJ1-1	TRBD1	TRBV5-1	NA	TGCGCCAGCAGCGCCCGGACAGGGGGAGGTACTGAAGCTTTCTTT	CASSARTGGGTEAFF
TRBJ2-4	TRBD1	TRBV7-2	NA	TGTGCCAGCAGCTTAGCGTGGACAGGGGGAAACATTCAGTACTTC	CASSLAWTGGNIQYF
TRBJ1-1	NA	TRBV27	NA	TGTGCCAGCAGTTTACATCGGCAGGGGTCGGACACTGAAGCTTTCTTT	CASSLHRQGSDTEAFF
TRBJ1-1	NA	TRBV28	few	TGTGCCAGCAGTCAGGCCGGGAGCCTGAACACTGAAGCTTTCTTT	CASSQAGSLNTEAFF
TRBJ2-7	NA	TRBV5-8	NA	TGTGCCAGCAGCTTGGACCCACTAGGGGAGCAGTACTTC	CASSLDPLGEQYF
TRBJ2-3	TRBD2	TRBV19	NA	TGTGCCAGTAGTAACGTGGGACTAGCGGGAAGCACAGATACGCAGTATTTT	CASSNVGLAGSTDTQYF
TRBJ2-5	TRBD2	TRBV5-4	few	TGTGCCAGCACGGTAGCGGGACAAGAGACCCAGTACTTC	CASTVAGQETQYF
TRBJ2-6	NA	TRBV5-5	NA	TGTGCCAGCAGCTCGCCGAGGGGGGGGCTCGGGGCCAACGTCCTGACTTTC	CASSSPRGGLGANVLTF
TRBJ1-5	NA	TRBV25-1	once	TGTGCCAGCAGTGATACGGGACACCTAGATCAGCCCCAGCATTTT	CASSDTGHLDQPQHF
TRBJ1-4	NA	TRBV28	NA	TGTGCCAGCAGTTTTCGGGCAACTAATGAAAAACTGTTTTTT	CASSFRATNEKLFF
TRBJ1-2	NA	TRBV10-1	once	TGCGCCAGCCCGGACAGACCTGACTTTGCACATGGCTACACCTTC	CASPDRPDFAHGYTF
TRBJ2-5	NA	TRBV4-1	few	TGCGCCAGCAGCCAAGATTGGGCCTCGGGGAAGGAGACCCAGTACTTC	CASSQDWASGKETQYF
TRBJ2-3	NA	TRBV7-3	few	TGTGCCAGCAGCCCCCAGAGGGGGGGCTTAAAATTAGATACGCAGTATTTT	CASSPQRGGLKLDTQYF
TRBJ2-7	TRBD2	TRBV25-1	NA	TGTGCCAGCAGCGCGACTAGCGGGGGGTTCACCTACGAGCAGTACTTC	CASSATSGGFTYEQYF
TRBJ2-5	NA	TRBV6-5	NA	TGTGCCAGCATCCCCCACGGTCAGGGGACCCAGTACTTC	CASIPHGQGTQYF
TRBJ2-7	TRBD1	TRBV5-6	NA	TGTGCCAGCAGCTGGGCCACGCAGGGGGTCGACGAGCAGTACTTC	CASSWATQGVDEQYF
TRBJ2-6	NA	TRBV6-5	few	TGTGCCAGCAGACCAGGGTTATCTGGGGCCAACGTCCTGACTTTC	CASRPGLSGANVLTF
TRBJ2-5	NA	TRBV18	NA	TGTGCCAGCTCCCCGGAGGGAGAGACCCAGTACTTC	CASSPEGETQYF
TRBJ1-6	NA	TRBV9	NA	TGTGCCAGCAGCGGGAGCGGGGGGCCGAGACCCCTCCACTTT	CASSGSGGPRPLHF
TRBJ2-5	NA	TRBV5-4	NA	TGTGCCAGCAGCTCAAGAACTAGTACCGAGACCCAGTACTTC	CASSSRTSTETQYF
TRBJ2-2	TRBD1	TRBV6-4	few	TGTGCCAGCAGGGCAGGGGGCGAGGAAACCGGGGAGCTGTTTTTT	CASRAGGEETGELFF
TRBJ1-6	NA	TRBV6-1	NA	TGTGCCAGCAGTGAAACACTAGATTCACCCCTCCACTTT	CASSETLDSPLHF
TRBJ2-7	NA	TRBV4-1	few	TGCGCCAGCAGCCAAGAAGCAATTTCCTACGAGCAGTACTTC	CASSQEAISYEQYF
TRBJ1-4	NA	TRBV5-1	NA	TGCGCCAGCAGCCTGGCGCGGGTATCAACTAATGAAAAACTGTTTTTT	CASSLARVSTNEKLFF
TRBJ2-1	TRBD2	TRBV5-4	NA	TGTGCCAGCAGCTCGAGATCTAGCGGACGCAATGAGCAGTTCTTC	CASSSRSSGRNEQFF
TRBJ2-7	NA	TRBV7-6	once	TGTGCCAGCAGCTTAGCTGGGGGAGGTGGATACGAGCAGTACTTC	CASSLAGGGGYEQYF
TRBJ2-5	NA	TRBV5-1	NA	TGCGCCAGCAGCTTGGGTAACAGGGGAGGAGAGACCCAGTACTTC	CASSLGNRGGETQYF